The 18 T cell receptor beta chains presented below share a single source sample, sequenced in a study of T cells in Graves' hyperthyroidism and ophthalmopathy (dated by TCRdb to the late 2010s). Receptors were amplified or captured by multiplex PCR. Sequencing took place on an Illumina HiSeq 2000. The TCR beta CDR3 regions were amplified from RNA transcripts. For the first round of RT-PCR on the TCR CDR3, the HTBI primer set was used together with the Qiagen OneStep RT-PCR kit. TCRdb redid the processing of the public reads, applying fastp at Q25 and MiXCR, and retained in-frame beta chains. Under each unique CDR3 protein, matching rows form one entry showing the most common genes and DNA. Within this sample are hundreds of thousands of distinct CDR3 sequences, with approximately 19% of them counted one time only. 3.7% of the sample is taken by the ten largest. Sequencing was performed on blood. These receptors all come from a young woman with Graves' hyperthyroidism.

In this sample, this clonotype turned up many times. The chain joins TRBV7-3 to TRBJ2-7; no clear D. The CDR3 runs 14 residues. V was clipped by 0 bases and J by 5 bases, with 11 bases between them. The germline CDR1 and CDR2 sequences are SGHTA and FQGTGA. In nucleotides, the CDR3 is TGTGCCAGCAGCTTAACGGCCTTTGGGGACGAGCAGTACTTC. Encoded protein: CASSLTAFGDEQYF.

The sample holds many counts of this clonotype. The chain is built from TRBV9 and TRBJ2-7; tentatively, D is TRBD1 or TRBD2 (5 bases each). This CDR3 has 12 amino acids. V lost 4 bases and J 5 bases, leaving 10 bases between the germline ends. Germline-derived CDR1 and CDR2 are SGDLS and YYNGEE. CDR3 bases: TGTGCCAGCAGCCATATGGGGGACGAGCAGTACTTC. Translation: CASSHMGDEQYF.

This clonotype was seen at least ten times. V usage is TRBV6-5 and J usage is TRBJ2-5; D is unresolved. V was pared by 4 bases and J by 1 base, with 7 bases between. Germline V gene lookup returns CDR1 MNHEY and CDR2 SVGAGI. The CDR3 sequence is 13 residues long. The chain's CDR3 is CASSFRIQETQYF. CDR3 bases: TGTGCCAGCAGTTTTCGTATCCAAGAGACCCAGTACTTC.

This clonotype came up many times. The chain links TRBV12-3 or TRBV12-4 to TRBJ1-3; the D gene is possibly TRBD1 (6 bases). V was shortened by 0 bases and J by 3 bases, with 9 bases between the two germline ends. This CDR3 contains 15 residues. CDR3 sequence reads: CASSLAGTLGNTIYF. The CDR3 region has the DNA TGTGCCAGCAGTTTAGCTGGGACACTTGGAAACACCATATATTTT.

J is TRBJ1-2 and V is TRBV11-2; TRBD1 aligns across 7 bases. CDR1 and CDR2 (germline): SGHAT, FQNNGV. V shed 3 bases, J shed 5 bases, and the junction held 18 bases outside the gene matches. This CDR3 has 18 amino acids. CDR3 residues: CASSLTSGQRVLPYGYTF. The CDR3 DNA reads TGTGCCAGCAGCTTGACCTCGGGACAGAGGGTCCTACCGTATGGCTACACCTTC.

This clonotype was seen at least ten times. The genes are TRBV29-1 and TRBJ1-5; D might be TRBD1 (5 bases). The CDR3 spans 13 residues. Per the germline V gene, CDR1 is SQVTM and CDR2 is ANQGSEA. Deletions cut 4 bases from V and 1 base from J, with 8 bases between. CDR3 DNA: TGCAGCGTTGGGGACTTCAGCAATCAGCCCCAGCATTTT. This translates into CSVGDFSNQPQHF.

A few counts support this clonotype. The chain combines TRBV3-1 with TRBJ1-1; TRBD1 is a possible D gene (5 bases). Trimming cost V 1 base and J 4 bases, with 10 bases left between them. Germline CDR1 LGHDT, CDR2 YNNKEL (reference sequence). This CDR3 has 14 amino acids. The CDR3 protein is CASSQGYRGTEAFF. The CDR3 DNA is TGTGCCAGCAGCCAAGGGTATAGGGGCACTGAAGCTTTCTTT.

This clonotype was recorded at least ten times. The gene calls are TRBV10-3 and TRBJ1-1; D remains ambiguous. The CDR3 runs 15 residues. Deletions cut 7 bases from V and 2 bases from J, with 17 bases between. Germline CDR1 reads ENHRY; CDR2 reads SYGVKD. In DNA, the CDR3 is TGTGCCATCATGAACGCAGAGCCCAGAAACACTGAAGCTTTCTTT. This gives the protein CAIMNAEPRNTEAFF.

This chain joins TRBV6-5 and TRBJ2-2; D is ambiguous. The CDR3 runs to 16 residues. Germline V gives CDR1 MNHEY, CDR2 SVGAGI. V was cut by 0 bases and J by 3 bases, with 11 bases left in between. CDR3 in amino acids: CASSYSWVFHTGELFF. The CDR3 DNA is TGTGCCAGCAGTTACTCCTGGGTATTCCACACCGGGGAGCTGTTTTTT.

The CDR3 reads CASSQDQMGRPGYTF. The CDR3 coding sequence is TGCGCCAGCAGCCAAGACCAGATGGGCCGGCCGGGCTACACCTTC. The J gene is TRBJ1-2, the V gene TRBV4-1; no clear D. CDR1 and CDR2 (germline): MGHRA, YSYEKL. The CDR3 is 15 amino acids. The ends were cut back, 0 bases at V and 8 bases at J, with 16 bases in the middle.

In its sample, this clonotype was seen many times. The gene calls are TRBV15 and TRBJ1-5, with D possibly being TRBD1 (5 bases). The germline V and J ends were trimmed by 0 bases and 1 base, with 7 bases remaining between them. The germline V gene encodes CDR1 LNHNV and CDR2 YYDKDF (reference sequence). CDR3 length: 15 residues. The CDR3: CATSRDWGSNQPQHF. Here the CDR3 DNA reads TGTGCCACCAGCAGAGATTGGGGGAGCAATCAGCCCCAGCATTTT. The full variable domain, with the rest looked up from reference TRBV15 and TRBJ1-5, is DAMVIQNPRYQVTQFGKPVTLSCSQTLNHNVMYWYQQKSSQAPKLLFHYYDKDFNNEADTPDNFQSRRPNTSFCFLDIRSPGLGDTAMYLCATSRDWGSNQPQHFGDGTRLSIL.

The rearrangement uses TRBV6-1 and TRBJ1-2; D is possibly TRBD1 (5 bases). Trimming cost V 10 bases and J 9 bases, with 24 bases left between them. Germline V lookup: CDR1 MNHNS, CDR2 SASEGT. The CDR3 runs 14 residues. The CDR3 bases are TGTGCCACCTCCTATGGGACGGGACTTTATCGCTACACCTTC. The encoded protein is CATSYGTGLYRYTF.

The chain joins TRBV28 to TRBJ2-7; D gene uncertain. The V gene's germline CDR1 is MDHEN and CDR2 SYDVKM. V gave up 2 bases and J gave up 3 bases, with 14 bases separating them. This CDR3 spans 15 amino acids. The DNA for the CDR3 is TGTGCCAGCAGTTTAGTGTATAGACATCTCTACGAGCAGTACTTC. It codes for CASSLVYRHLYEQYF.

This clonotype occurred many times. CDR3 amino acids: CASSFPGYQETQYF. CDR3 bases: TGTGCCAGCAGCTTTCCGGGGTACCAAGAGACCCAGTACTTC. The chain is built from TRBV7-9 and TRBJ2-5, with a tentative D call TRBD2 (5 bases). V was shortened by 3 bases and J by 0 bases, with 8 bases between the two germline ends. CDR1 SEHNR and CDR2 FQNEAQ come from the germline V gene (reference sequence). The CDR3 totals 14 residues.

In this sample, this clonotype turned up many times. J is TRBJ1-2 and V is TRBV12-3 or TRBV12-4, with a possible D match to TRBD1 (5 bases). This CDR3 contains 14 residues. Trimming pared 3 bases from V and 3 bases from J, leaving 11 bases between. CDR3 in amino acids: CASSLRSRDYGYTF. The CDR3 coding sequence is TGTGCCAGCAGTTTGCGGAGCAGGGACTATGGCTACACCTTC.

In its sample, this clonotype was seen many times. The chain couples TRBV30 to TRBJ2-5; TRBD1 aligns across 12 bases. Per germline, CDR1 GTSNPN and CDR2 SVGIG (reference sequence). The CDR3 loop spans 15 amino acids. The trim removed 1 base at V and 4 bases at J, leaving 4 bases unmatched. CDR3 residues: CAWSAGQGARETQYF. The DNA for the CDR3 is TGTGCCTGGAGTGCGGGACAGGGGGCGCGAGAGACCCAGTACTTC.

This clonotype was observed at least ten times. The chain is built from TRBV12-3 or TRBV12-4 and TRBJ1-6; 7 bases fit TRBD1. After removal of 5 bases from V and 10 bases from J, the junction contained 8 bases not matched to a gene. The CDR3 has 14 amino acids. The CDR3, as DNA: TGTGCCAGCAGTCAAGGGGGCAGGGGCTCACCCCTCCACTTT. As protein: CASSQGGRGSPLHF.

This clonotype was counted at least ten times. This chain links TRBV7-3 with TRBJ2-3; no clear D. Germline values: CDR1 SGHTA, CDR2 FQGTGA. The CDR3 length is 13 residues. V was shortened by 3 bases and J by 2 bases, with 6 bases between the two germline ends. CDR3 DNA: TGTGCCAGCAGCTTCACCAACACAGATACGCAGTATTTT. Protein: CASSFTNTDTQYF.